A single sample gave rise to the 12 T cell receptor beta chains below, sequenced in a study of cytomegalovirus exposure and HLA in healthy donors. A multiplex PCR was run with 60 Vbeta primers and 13 Jbeta primers. Clones were sequenced by immunoSEQ multiplex PCR, and TCRdb holds only the in-frame ones, with some missing. Its table lists about 99,000 clones. Sequencing used PBMCs. The receptor source for this set is a man aged 40-50 years in good health and CMV-seronegative.

V and J are TRBV7-9 and TRBJ2-2, with a weak D call TRBD1 (6 bases). The CDR3 is 15 residues long. Germline CDR1 reads SEHNR; CDR2 reads FQNEAQ (reference sequence). Trimming stripped 5 bases from V and 7 bases from J, with 17 bases between. The CDR3 bases are TGTGCCAGCAGCCCCAGGGACAAGGCCCTCGGGGAGCTGTTTTTT. Its protein product is CASSPRDKALGELFF.

The chain carries TRBV6-1 and TRBJ2-5; possible D gene TRBD1, 5 bases. The DNA end is a closer match to TRBJ2-7, so the J assignment may be wrong. The CDR3 totals 15 residues. Germline V gives CDR1 MNHNS, CDR2 SASEGT. CDR3 in amino acids: CASSFLGQGTYEQYF. CDR3 nucleotide sequence: TGTGCCAGTTCATTCCTTGGACAAGGAACCTACGAGCAGTACTTC.

The chain has TRBV7-8 and TRBJ2-2; TRBD1 is a possible D gene (5 bases). Trimming removed 1 base at V and 4 bases at J, with 10 bases between. Germline lookup yields CDR1 SGHVS and CDR2 FQNEAQ. There are 15 residues in the CDR3. The CDR3: CASSLVAGSTGELFF. The DNA for the CDR3 is TGTGCCAGCAGCTTAGTGGCAGGGTCCACCGGGGAGCTGTTTTTT.

The V and J genes are TRBV12-1 and TRBJ2-7; TRBD1, the D gene given by the table, was not confirmed from the DNA. TRBV12-1 is shown as a pseudogene. The CDR3 has 17 residues. The CDR3 DNA sequence: TGTGCCAGCAGCTCTGACCCTGGACAGGGTTCGTTCCACGAGCAGTACTTC. Translating it yields CASSSDPGQGSFHEQYF.

This chain joins TRBV28 and TRBJ1-2, with D perhaps matching TRBD1 (5 bases). CDR3 length: 12 amino acids. The germline V gene encodes CDR1 MDHEN and CDR2 SYDVKM. The V and J ends lost 5 bases and 8 bases respectively, with 12 bases between them. The CDR3 bases are TGTGCCAGCAGTCTACAGGCGCTCGGCTACACCTTC. Residues: CASSLQALGYTF.

The chain couples TRBV7-2 to TRBJ1-4; D is undetermined. This CDR3 has 13 amino acids. Germline V CDR1 and CDR2: SGHTA, FQGNSA. Trimming removed 6 bases at V and 6 bases at J, with 11 bases between. The CDR3 DNA follows: TGTGCCAGCAGTTCCGGGTGGGATGAAAAACTGTTTTTT. The encoded protein is CASSSGWDEKLFF.

CDR3 protein: CASSLSERGNEQFF. CDR3 nucleotides: TGTGCCAGCAGCTTGAGTGAGCGGGGCAATGAGCAGTTCTTC. This chain uses TRBV11-2 with TRBJ2-1; 7 bases fit TRBD2. Germline lookup yields CDR1 SGHAT and CDR2 FQNNGV. Trimming at V came to 3 bases and at J to 6 bases, leaving 5 bases not matched to a gene. There are 14 residues in the CDR3. Full variable domain (rest looked up from reference TRBV11-2 and TRBJ2-1): EAGVAQSPRYKIIEKRQSVAFWCNPISGHATLYWYQQILGQGPKLLIQFQNNGVVDDSQLPKDRFSAERLKGVDSTLKIQPAKLEDSAVYLCASSLSERGNEQFFGPGTRLTVL.

The chain carries TRBV30 and TRBJ2-1; 8 positions match TRBD2. Germline loops: CDR1 GTSNPN, CDR2 SVGIG (reference sequence). The J segment lost 1 base and the V segment lost 5 bases, leaving 13 bases of the junction unmatched. The CDR3 contains 17 residues. DNA for the CDR3: TGTGCCTGGGAAGGGACTAGTAATCCATGGTCCTACAATGAGCAGTTCTTC. It translates to CAWEGTSNPWSYNEQFF. The whole variable domain, remainder taken from reference TRBV30 and TRBJ2-1, is SQTIHQWPATLVQPVGSPLSLECTVEGTSNPNLYWYRQAAGRGLQLLFYSVGIGQISSEVPQNLSASRPQDRQFILSSKKLLLSDSGFYLCAWEGTSNPWSYNEQFFGPGTRLTVL.

The gene calls are TRBV19 and TRBJ2-2; 11 bases match TRBD2. This CDR3 region has 15 residues. Germline assignment: CDR1 LNHDA and CDR2 SQIVND (reference sequence). V was clipped by 1 base and J by 10 bases; unmatched bases: 5. The CDR3 region is CASSIVAGGPEELFF. CDR3 nucleotides: TGTGCCAGTAGTATAGTAGCGGGAGGGCCCGAGGAGCTGTTTTTT. Based on the CDR3 plus reference TRBV19 and TRBJ2-2, the full variable domain is DGGITQSPKYLFRKEGQNVTLSCEQNLNHDAMYWYRQDPGQGLRLIYYSQIVNDFQKGDIAEGYSVSREKKESFPLTVTSAQKNPTAFYLCASSIVAGGPEELFFGEGSRLTVL.

J is TRBJ1-1 and V is TRBV19; 7 positions agree with TRBD1. CDR3 size: 17 residues. The germline CDR1 and CDR2 sequences are LNHDA and SQIVND (reference sequence). After removal of 4 bases from V and 4 bases from J, the junction contained 15 bases not matched to a gene. The CDR3, as DNA: TGTGCCAGTAGTACGTATAACAGGGGAGAGAGGCCCACTGAAGCTTTCTTT. It translates to CASSTYNRGERPTEAFF.

The chain employs TRBV6-1 and TRBJ1-1, with 10 bases matching TRBD1. The germline V gene has CDR1 MNHNS and CDR2 SASEGT. With 5 bases clipped from V and 7 bases from J, the junction kept 10 bases outside the gene matches. CDR3 length: 15 amino acids. This CDR3 is CASSPGTGAFGEAFF. The CDR3 DNA is TGTGCCAGCAGTCCCGGGACAGGGGCGTTTGGTGAAGCTTTCTTT.

This chain connects TRBV11-2 to TRBJ2-5; weak D call: TRBD2 (6 bases). The J call may be in error: the DNA end matches TRBJ2-7 better. CDR3 size: 14 residues. Germline assignment: CDR1 SGHAT and CDR2 FQNNGV. CDR3 in DNA: TGTGCCAGCAGCTTAGGGGCTGGAGGGCTCGAGCAGTACTTC. Its protein product is CASSLGAGGLEQYF.